The next 11 T cell receptor beta chains were all read from a single sample in a study of blood T cell repertoires in COVID-19. TCRdb keeps only in-frame clones here, not all; method: immunoSEQ multiplex PCR. This sample has under 200,000 clones, with almost 85% found just once. Sequenced: PBMCs or T cells enriched from blood (not recorded which). The receptors come from a man aged 50 or older who had recovered from COVID-19.

V usage is TRBV6-1 and J usage is TRBJ2-7; perhaps TRBD1 as D (5 bases). The CDR3 totals 11 residues. V lost 3 bases and J 6 bases, leaving 6 bases between the germline ends. Germline CDR1 is MNHNS and CDR2 is SASEGT. The CDR3 DNA is TGTGCCAGCAGTGATAGGGGCGAGCAGTACTTC. As protein: CASSDRGEQYF.

The chain recombines TRBV2 with TRBJ1-2; TRBD1 matches 7 bases. Germline V CDR1 and CDR2: SNHLY, FYNNEI. This CDR3 is 15 amino acids long. The J segment lost 0 bases and the V segment lost 6 bases, leaving 7 bases of the junction unmatched. CDR3 residues: CASSSDRAANYGYTF. The CDR3 coding sequence is TGTGCCAGCAGCTCCGACAGGGCCGCTAACTATGGCTACACCTTC.

V usage is TRBV6-5 and J usage is TRBJ1-3; TRBD1 is a possible D gene (5 bases). CDR3 length: 14 amino acids. CDR1 is MNHEY and CDR2 is SVGAGI in the germline V gene. Trimming removed 6 bases at V and 4 bases at J, with 13 bases between. The CDR3 loop reads CASSTGQTGNTIYF. As DNA, the CDR3 is TGTGCCAGCAGCACCGGACAAACCGGAAACACCATATATTTT.

V gene TRBV9 combines with J gene TRBJ2-2; perhaps TRBD1 as D (6 bases). The CDR3 covers 16 residues. V shed 0 bases and J shed 6 bases, with 15 bases lying between them. CDR1 is SGDLS and CDR2 is YYNGEE in the germline V gene. CDR3 nucleotides: TGTGCCAGCAGCGTAGGAGAGAGGGGGTGGGCCGGGGAGCTGTTTTTT. Translating gives CASSVGERGWAGELFF.

V is TRBV23-1 and J is TRBJ1-1; a possible D gene is TRBD1 (6 bases). TRBV23-1 counts as an open reading frame of uncertain function. The CDR3 runs 17 residues. The V and J ends lost 0 bases and 1 base respectively, with 15 bases between them. The CDR3 DNA sequence: TGCGCCAGCAGTCAATCGAGAGGACAGTTAAAGAACACTGAAGCTTTCTTT. Its translation: CASSQSRGQLKNTEAFF.

This clone was counted between two and nine times. This sequence joins TRBV6-5 and TRBJ1-1; no clear D. The CDR3 covers 13 residues. Germline V gene data show CDR1 as MNHEY and CDR2 as SVGAGI. Trimming stripped 4 bases from V and 2 bases from J, with 8 bases between. The CDR3 DNA follows: TGTGCCAGCAGTTCGGGGTACAACACTGAAGCTTTCTTT. It codes for CASSSGYNTEAFF.

Written as DNA, the CDR3 is TGTGCCAGCAGCCCAATGGGACAGGGAGGCACCGGGGAGCTGTTTTTT. Protein: CASSPMGQGGTGELFF. The chain employs TRBV7-3 and TRBJ2-2; 9 bases align to TRBD1. CDR3 length: 16 residues. V was pared by 5 bases and J by 4 bases, with 8 bases of the junction left unmatched. Germline CDR1 is SGHTA and CDR2 is FQGTGA.

This clone was observed many times. The chain has TRBV19 and TRBJ2-7; D is perhaps TRBD2 (6 bases). From germline, CDR1 is LNHDA and CDR2 SQIVND (reference sequence). V lost 5 bases, J lost 2 bases, and 19 bases lay in between. The CDR3 is made up of 16 amino acids. This CDR3 is CASSPLGAGKAYEQYF. The DNA of the CDR3 is TGTGCCAGTAGTCCCCTGGGAGCGGGCAAGGCCTACGAGCAGTACTTC. Looking up the rest from reference TRBV19 and TRBJ2-7 gives the full variable domain: DGGITQSPKYLFRKEGQNVTLSCEQNLNHDAMYWYRQDPGQGLRLIYYSQIVNDFQKGDIAEGYSVSREKKESFPLTVTSAQKNPTAFYLCASSPLGAGKAYEQYFGPGTRLTVT.

The rearrangement links TRBV19 to TRBJ2-1; 10 bases align to TRBD1. The germline V gene encodes CDR1 LNHDA and CDR2 SQIVND (reference sequence). V gave up 5 bases and J gave up 13 bases; unmatched junction bases: 8. This CDR3 has 13 amino acids. As DNA, the CDR3 is TGTGCCAGTAGTGTTGGACAGGGGGGCCCCCAGTTCTTC. Its protein is CASSVGQGGPQFF.

This clone was counted once. This sequence joins TRBV9 and TRBJ1-6, with TRBD1 as a possible D gene (5 bases). Trimming took off 4 bases at V and 5 bases at J, with 13 bases between the two ends. The CDR3 length is 15 residues. Germline CDR1 SGDLS, CDR2 YYNGEE. The CDR3 here is CASSPATANNSPLHF. The CDR3 DNA reads TGTGCCAGCAGCCCAGCGACAGCGAATAATTCACCCCTCCACTTT.

The chain couples TRBV9 to TRBJ1-2; D uncertain. The CDR3 consists of 15 residues. The V gene lost 4 bases and the J gene lost 4 bases, with 17 bases spanning the gap. Germline CDR1 SGDLS, CDR2 YYNGEE. The CDR3, as DNA: TGTGCCAGCAGCCCTCGGGGTGTCGGAGGCTATGGCTACACCTTC. It codes for CASSPRGVGGYGYTF.